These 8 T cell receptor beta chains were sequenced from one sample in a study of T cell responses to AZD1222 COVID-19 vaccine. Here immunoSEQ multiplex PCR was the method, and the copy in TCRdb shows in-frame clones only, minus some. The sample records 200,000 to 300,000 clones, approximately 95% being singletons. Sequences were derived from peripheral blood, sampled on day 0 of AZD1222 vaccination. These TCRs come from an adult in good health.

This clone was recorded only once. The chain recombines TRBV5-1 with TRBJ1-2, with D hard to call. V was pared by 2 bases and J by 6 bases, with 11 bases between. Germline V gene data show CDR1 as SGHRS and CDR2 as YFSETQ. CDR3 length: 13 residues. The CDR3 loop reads CASSFGPQDGYTF. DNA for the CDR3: TGCGCCAGCAGCTTTGGACCCCAGGATGGCTACACCTTC.

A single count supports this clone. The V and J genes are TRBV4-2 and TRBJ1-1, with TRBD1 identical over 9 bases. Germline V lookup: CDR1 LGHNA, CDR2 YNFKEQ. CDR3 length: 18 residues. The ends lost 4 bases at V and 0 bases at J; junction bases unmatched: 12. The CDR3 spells CASSPLKIQGAMNTEAFF. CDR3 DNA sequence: TGTGCCAGCAGCCCCCTCAAGATACAGGGGGCAATGAACACTGAAGCTTTCTTT.

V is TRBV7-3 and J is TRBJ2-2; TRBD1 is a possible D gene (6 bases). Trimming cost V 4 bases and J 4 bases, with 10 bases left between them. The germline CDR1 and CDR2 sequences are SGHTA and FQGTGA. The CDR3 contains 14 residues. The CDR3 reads CASSSQGRTGELFF. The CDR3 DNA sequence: TGTGCCAGCAGCTCACAGGGCCGCACCGGGGAGCTGTTTTTT.

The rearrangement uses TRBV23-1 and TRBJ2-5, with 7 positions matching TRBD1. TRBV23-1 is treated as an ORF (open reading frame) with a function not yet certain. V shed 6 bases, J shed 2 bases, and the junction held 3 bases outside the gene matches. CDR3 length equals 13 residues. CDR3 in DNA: TGCGCCAGCAGCGGGACAGAACAAGAGACCCAGTACTTC. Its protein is CASSGTEQETQYF.

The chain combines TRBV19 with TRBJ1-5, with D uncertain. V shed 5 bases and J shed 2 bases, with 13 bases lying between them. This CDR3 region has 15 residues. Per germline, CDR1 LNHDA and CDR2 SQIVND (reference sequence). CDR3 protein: CASSSAGRGNQPQHF. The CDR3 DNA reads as TGTGCCAGTAGTTCCGCAGGACGCGGCAATCAGCCCCAGCATTTT.

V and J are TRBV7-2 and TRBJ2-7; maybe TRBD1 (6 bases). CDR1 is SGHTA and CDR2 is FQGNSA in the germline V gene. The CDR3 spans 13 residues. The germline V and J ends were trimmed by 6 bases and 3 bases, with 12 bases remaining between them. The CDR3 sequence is CASSLGHLYEQYF. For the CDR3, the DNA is TGTGCCAGCAGTCTGGGACACCTCTACGAGCAGTACTTC.

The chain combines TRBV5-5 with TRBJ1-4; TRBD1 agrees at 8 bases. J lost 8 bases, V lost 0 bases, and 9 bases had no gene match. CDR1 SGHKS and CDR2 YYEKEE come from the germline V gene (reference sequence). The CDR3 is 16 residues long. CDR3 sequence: CASSLGTGIGDEKLFF. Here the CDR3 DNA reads TGTGCCAGCAGCTTGGGGACAGGGATTGGAGACGAAAAACTGTTTTTT.

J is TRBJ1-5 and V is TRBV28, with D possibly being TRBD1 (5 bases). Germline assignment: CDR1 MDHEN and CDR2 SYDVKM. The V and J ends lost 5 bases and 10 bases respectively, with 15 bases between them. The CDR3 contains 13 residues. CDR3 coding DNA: TGTGCCAGCAGTCCTTCCTATGGGGGACCCCAGCATTTT. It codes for CASSPSYGGPQHF.